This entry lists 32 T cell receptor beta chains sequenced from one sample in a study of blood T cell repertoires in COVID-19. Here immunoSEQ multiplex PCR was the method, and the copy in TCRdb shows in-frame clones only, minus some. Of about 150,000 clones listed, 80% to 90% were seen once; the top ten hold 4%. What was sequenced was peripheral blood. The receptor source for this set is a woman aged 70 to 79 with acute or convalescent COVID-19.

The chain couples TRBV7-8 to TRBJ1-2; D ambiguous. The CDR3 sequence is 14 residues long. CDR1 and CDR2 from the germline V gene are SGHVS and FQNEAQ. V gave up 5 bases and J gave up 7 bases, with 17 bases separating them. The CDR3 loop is CASSPPGTIIGYTF. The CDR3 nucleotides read TGTGCCAGCAGCCCCCCGGGAACCATCATTGGCTACACCTTC.

In DNA form, the CDR3 reads TGCGCCAGCAGTGAACAGCACAATCAGCCCCAGCATTTT. The encoded protein is CASSEQHNQPQHF. V is TRBV10-2 and J is TRBJ1-5, with D hard to call. This CDR3 is 13 amino acids long. V lost 3 bases and J 3 bases, leaving 6 bases between the germline ends. Germline V CDR1 and CDR2: WSHSY, SAAADI.

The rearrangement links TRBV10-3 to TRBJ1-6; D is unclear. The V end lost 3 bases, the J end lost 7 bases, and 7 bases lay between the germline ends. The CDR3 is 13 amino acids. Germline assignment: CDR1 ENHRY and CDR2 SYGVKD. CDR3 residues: CAISEVANSPLHF. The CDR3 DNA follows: TGTGCCATCAGTGAAGTGGCCAATTCACCCCTCCACTTT.

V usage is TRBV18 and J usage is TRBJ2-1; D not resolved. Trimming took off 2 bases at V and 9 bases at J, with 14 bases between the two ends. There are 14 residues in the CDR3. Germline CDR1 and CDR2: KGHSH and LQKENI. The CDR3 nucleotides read TGTGCCAGCTCACCATACCAAAGCGCAACTGAGCAGTTCTTC. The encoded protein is CASSPYQSATEQFF.

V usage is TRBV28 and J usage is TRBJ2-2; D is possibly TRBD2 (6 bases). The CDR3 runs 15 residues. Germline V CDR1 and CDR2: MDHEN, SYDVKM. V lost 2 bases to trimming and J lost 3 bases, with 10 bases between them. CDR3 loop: CASSLGGTHTGELFF. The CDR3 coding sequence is TGTGCCAGCAGTTTAGGGGGGACCCACACCGGGGAGCTGTTTTTT.

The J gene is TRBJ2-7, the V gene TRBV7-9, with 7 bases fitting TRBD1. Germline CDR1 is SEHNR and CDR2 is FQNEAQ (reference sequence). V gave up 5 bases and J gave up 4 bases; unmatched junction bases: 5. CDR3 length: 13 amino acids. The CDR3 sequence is CASSPRGQYEQYF. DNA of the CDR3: TGTGCCAGCAGCCCAAGGGGGCAGTACGAGCAGTACTTC.

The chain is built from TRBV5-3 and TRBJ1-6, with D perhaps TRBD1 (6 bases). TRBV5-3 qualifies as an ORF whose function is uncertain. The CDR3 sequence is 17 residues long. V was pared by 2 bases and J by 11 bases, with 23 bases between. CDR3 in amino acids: CARSFRGQAGARTPLHF. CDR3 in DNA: TGTGCCAGAAGCTTTCGCGGGCAAGCGGGGGCGCGCACACCCCTCCACTTT.

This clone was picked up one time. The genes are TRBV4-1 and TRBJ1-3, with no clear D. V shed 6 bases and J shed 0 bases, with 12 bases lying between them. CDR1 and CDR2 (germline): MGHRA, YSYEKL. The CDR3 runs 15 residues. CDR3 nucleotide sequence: TGCGCCAGCAGACCGGACGGGGTCTCTGGAAACACCATATATTTT. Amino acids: CASRPDGVSGNTIYF.

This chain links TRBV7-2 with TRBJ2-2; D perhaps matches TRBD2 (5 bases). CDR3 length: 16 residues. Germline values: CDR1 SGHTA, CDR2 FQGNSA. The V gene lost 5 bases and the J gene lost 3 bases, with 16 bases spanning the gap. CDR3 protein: CASSPVAGLYTGELFF. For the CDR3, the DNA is TGTGCCAGCAGCCCAGTGGCGGGCCTATACACCGGGGAGCTGTTTTTT. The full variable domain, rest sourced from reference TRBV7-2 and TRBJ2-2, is GAGVSQSPSNKVTEKGKDVELRCDPISGHTALYWYRQSLGQGLEFLIYFQGNSAPDKSGLPSDRFSAERTGGSVSTLTIQRTQQEDSAVYLCASSPVAGLYTGELFFGEGSRLTVL.

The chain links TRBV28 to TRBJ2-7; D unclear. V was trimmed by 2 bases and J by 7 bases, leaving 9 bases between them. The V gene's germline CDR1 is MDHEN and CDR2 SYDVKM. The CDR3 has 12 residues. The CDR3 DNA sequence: TGTGCCAGCAGTTTACAACGAGATGAGCAGTACTTC. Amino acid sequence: CASSLQRDEQYF.

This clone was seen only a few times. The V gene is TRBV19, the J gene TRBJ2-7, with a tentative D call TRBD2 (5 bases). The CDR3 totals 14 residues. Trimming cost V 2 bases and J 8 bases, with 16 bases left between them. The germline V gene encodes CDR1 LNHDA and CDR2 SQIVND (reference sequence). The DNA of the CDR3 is TGTGCCAGTAGTATAAGTAGGCAGTCCGGGAAGCAGTACTTC. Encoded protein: CASSISRQSGKQYF.

This CDR3 is CASSEIRLNTGELFF. CDR3 coding DNA: TGTGCCAGCAGTGAAATCCGACTAAACACCGGGGAGCTGTTTTTT. V usage is TRBV2 and J usage is TRBJ2-2, with D perhaps TRBD2 (5 bases). V gave up 2 bases and J gave up 2 bases, with 9 bases separating them. The germline V gene has CDR1 SNHLY and CDR2 FYNNEI. CDR3 length: 15 amino acids.

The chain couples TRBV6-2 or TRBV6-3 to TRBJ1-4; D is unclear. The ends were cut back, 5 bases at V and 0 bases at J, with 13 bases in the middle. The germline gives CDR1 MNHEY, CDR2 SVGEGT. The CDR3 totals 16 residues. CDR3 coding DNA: TGTGCCAGCAGTCCCCTCTCGGGAACAACTAATGAAAAACTGTTTTTT. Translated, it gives CASSPLSGTTNEKLFF.

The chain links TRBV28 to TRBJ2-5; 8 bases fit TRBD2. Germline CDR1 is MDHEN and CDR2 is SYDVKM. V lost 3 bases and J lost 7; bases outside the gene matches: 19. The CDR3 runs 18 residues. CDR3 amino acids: CASSFSSGSTGLWGTQYF. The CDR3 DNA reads TGTGCCAGCAGTTTTTCCAGCGGGAGCACGGGACTCTGGGGGACCCAGTACTTC.

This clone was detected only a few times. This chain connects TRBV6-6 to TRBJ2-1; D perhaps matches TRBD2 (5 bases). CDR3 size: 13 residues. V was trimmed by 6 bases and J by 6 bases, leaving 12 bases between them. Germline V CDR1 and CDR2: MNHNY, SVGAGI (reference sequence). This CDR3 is CASRPLGFNEQFF. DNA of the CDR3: TGTGCCAGCAGGCCACTAGGCTTCAATGAGCAGTTCTTC.

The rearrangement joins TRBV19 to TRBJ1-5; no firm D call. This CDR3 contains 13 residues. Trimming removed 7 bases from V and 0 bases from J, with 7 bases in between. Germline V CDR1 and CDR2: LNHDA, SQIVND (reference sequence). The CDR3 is CASNSNSNQPQHF. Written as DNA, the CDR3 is TGTGCCAGTAACTCGAATAGCAATCAGCCCCAGCATTTT.

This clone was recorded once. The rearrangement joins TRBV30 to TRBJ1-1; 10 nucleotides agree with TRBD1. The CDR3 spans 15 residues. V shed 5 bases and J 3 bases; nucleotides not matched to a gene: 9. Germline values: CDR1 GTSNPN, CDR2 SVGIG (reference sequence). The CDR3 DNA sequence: TGTGCCTGGGGTCGCCCAGACAGGGGGCACACTGAAGCTTTCTTT. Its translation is CAWGRPDRGHTEAFF. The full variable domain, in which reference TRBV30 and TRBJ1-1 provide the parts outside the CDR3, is SQTIHQWPATLVQPVGSPLSLECTVEGTSNPNLYWYRQAAGRGLQLLFYSVGIGQISSEVPQNLSASRPQDRQFILSSKKLLLSDSGFYLCAWGRPDRGHTEAFFGQGTRLTVV.

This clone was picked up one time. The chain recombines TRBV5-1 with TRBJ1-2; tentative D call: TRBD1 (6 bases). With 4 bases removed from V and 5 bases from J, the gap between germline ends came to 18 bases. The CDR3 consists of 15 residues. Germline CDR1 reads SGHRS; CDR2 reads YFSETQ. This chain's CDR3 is CASSRDGQGKYGYTF. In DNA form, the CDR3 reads TGCGCCAGCAGCAGAGACGGGCAGGGGAAATATGGCTACACCTTC.

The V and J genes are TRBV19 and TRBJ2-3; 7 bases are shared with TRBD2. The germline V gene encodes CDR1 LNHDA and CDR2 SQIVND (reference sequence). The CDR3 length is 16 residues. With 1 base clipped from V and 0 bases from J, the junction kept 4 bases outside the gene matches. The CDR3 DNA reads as TGTGCCAGTAGTATAGGAAGCGGGACTAGCACAGATACGCAGTATTTT. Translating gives CASSIGSGTSTDTQYF.

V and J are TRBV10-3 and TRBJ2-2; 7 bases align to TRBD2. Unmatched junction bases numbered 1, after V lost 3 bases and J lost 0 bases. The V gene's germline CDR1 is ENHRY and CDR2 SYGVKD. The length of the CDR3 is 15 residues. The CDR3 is CAISEAGTNTGELFF. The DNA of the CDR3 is TGTGCCATCAGTGAAGCGGGAACGAACACCGGGGAGCTGTTTTTT.

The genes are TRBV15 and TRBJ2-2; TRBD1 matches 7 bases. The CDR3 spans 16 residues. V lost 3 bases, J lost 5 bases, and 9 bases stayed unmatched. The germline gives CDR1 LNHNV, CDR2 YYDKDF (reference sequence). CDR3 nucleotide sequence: TGTGCCACCAGCAGCCGACAGGGAAAAGGGACCGGGGAGCTGTTTTTT. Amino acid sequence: CATSSRQGKGTGELFF.

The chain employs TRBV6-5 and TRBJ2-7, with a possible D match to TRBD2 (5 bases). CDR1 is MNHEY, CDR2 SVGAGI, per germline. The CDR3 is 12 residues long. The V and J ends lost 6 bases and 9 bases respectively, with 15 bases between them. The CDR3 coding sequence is TGTGCCAGCAGCTCGGGGTCCTTAGTGCAGTACTTC. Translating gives CASSSGSLVQYF.

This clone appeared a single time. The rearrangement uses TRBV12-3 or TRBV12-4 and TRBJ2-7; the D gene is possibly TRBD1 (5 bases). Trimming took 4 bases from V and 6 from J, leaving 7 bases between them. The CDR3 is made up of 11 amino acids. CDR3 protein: CASSWGGEQYF. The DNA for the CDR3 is TGTGCCAGCAGTTGGGGCGGCGAGCAGTACTTC.

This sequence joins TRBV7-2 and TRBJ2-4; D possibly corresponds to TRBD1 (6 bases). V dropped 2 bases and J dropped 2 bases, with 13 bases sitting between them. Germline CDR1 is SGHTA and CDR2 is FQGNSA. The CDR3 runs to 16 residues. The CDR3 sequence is CASSLLGQPSKNIQYF. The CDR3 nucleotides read TGTGCCAGCAGCTTACTCGGACAGCCCTCCAAAAACATTCAGTACTTC.

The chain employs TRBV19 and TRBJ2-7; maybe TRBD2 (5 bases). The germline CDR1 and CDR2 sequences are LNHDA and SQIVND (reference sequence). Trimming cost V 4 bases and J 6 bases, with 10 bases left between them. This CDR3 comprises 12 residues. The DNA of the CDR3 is TGTGCCAGTAGTACCCCGGGGATCGAGCAGTACTTC. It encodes CASSTPGIEQYF.

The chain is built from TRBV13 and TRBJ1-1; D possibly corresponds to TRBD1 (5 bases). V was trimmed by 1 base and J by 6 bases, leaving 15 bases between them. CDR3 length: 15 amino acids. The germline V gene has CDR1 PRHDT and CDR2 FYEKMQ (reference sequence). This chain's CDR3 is CASSLEGAGTAEAFF. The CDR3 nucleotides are TGTGCCAGCAGCTTAGAAGGGGCCGGCACTGCTGAAGCTTTCTTT.

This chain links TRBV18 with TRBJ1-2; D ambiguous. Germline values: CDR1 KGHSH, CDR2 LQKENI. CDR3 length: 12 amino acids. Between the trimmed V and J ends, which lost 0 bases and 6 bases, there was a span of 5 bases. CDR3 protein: CASSPPEDGYTF. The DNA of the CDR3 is TGTGCCAGCTCACCACCGGAGGATGGCTACACCTTC.

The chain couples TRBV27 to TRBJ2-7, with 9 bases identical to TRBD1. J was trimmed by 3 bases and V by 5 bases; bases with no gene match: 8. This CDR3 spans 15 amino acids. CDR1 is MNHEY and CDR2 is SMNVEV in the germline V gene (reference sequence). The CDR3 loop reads CASSQRTGAHYEQYF. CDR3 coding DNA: TGTGCCAGCAGTCAGCGGACAGGGGCCCACTACGAGCAGTACTTC.

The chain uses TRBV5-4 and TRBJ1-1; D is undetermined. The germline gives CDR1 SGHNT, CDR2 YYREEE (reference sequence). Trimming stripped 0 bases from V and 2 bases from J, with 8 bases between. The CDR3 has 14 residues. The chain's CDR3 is CASSLEWANTEAFF. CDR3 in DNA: TGTGCCAGCAGCTTGGAGTGGGCAAACACTGAAGCTTTCTTT.

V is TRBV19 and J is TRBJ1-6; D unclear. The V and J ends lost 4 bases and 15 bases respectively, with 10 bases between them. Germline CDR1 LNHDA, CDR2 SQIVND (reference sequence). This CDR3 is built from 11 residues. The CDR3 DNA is TGTGCCAGTAGTACCCTCCGGGACCTCCACTTT. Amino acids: CASSTLRDLHF.

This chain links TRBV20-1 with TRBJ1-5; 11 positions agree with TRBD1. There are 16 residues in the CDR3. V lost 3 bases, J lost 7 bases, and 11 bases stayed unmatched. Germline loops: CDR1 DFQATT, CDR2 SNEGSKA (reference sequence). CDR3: CSASRFRDRGAQPQHF. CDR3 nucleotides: TGCAGTGCTAGTCGGTTCCGGGACAGGGGGGCGCAGCCCCAGCATTTT.

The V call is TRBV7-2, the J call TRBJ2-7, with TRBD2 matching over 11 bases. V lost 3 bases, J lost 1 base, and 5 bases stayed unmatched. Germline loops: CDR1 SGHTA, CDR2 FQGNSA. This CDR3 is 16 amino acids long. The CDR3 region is CASSFLGLAASYEQYF. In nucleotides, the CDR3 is TGTGCCAGCAGCTTCTTGGGACTAGCGGCTTCCTACGAGCAGTACTTC.